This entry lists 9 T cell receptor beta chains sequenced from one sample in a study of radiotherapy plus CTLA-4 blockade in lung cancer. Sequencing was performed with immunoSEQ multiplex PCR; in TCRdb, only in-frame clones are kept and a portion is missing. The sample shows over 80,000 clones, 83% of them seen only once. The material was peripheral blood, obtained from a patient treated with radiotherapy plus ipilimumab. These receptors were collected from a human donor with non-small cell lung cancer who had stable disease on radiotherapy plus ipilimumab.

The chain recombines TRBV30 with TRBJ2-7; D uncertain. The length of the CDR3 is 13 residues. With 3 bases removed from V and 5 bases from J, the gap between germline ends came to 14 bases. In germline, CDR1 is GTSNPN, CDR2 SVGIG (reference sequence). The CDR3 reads CAWSLRKADEQYF. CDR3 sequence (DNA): TGTGCCTGGAGCCTGCGGAAGGCGGACGAGCAGTACTTC.

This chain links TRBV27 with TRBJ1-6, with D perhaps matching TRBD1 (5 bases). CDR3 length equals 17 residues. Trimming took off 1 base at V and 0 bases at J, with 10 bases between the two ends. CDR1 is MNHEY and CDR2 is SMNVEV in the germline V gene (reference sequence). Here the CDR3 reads CASSLFGGSSYNSPLHF. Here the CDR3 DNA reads TGTGCCAGCAGTTTATTTGGGGGGAGCTCCTATAATTCACCCCTCCACTTT.

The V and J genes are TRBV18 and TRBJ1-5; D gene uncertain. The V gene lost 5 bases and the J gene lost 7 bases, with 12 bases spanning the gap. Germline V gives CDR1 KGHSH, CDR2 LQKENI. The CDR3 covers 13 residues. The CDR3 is CASSEVLDQPQHF. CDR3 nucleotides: TGTGCCAGCTCAGAAGTATTGGACCAGCCCCAGCATTTT.

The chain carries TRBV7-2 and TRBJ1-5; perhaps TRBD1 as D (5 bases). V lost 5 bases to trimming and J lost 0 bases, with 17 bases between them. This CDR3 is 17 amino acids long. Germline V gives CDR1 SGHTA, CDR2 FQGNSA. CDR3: CASSPATSTASNQPQHF. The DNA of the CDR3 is TGTGCCAGCAGCCCAGCTACTTCGACAGCTAGCAATCAGCCCCAGCATTTT.

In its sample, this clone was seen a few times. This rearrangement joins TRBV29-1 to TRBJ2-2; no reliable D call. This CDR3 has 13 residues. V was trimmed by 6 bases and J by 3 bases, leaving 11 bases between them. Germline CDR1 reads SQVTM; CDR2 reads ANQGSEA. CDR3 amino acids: CSVDTAYTGELFF. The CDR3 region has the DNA TGCAGCGTGGATACAGCCTACACCGGGGAGCTGTTTTTT.

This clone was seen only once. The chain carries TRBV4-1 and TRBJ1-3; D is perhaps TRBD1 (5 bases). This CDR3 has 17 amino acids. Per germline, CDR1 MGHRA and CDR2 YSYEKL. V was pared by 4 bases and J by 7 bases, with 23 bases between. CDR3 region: CASSPRVGPTQENTIYF. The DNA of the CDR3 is TGCGCCAGCAGCCCCCGGGTGGGGCCTACTCAGGAGAACACCATATATTTT.

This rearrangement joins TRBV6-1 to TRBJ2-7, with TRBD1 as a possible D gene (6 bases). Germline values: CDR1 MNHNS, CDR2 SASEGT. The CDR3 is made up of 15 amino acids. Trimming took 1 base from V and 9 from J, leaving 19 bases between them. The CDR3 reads CASSEEVQGVLGQYF. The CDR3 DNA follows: TGTGCCAGCAGTGAAGAGGTACAGGGAGTTTTAGGGCAGTACTTC.

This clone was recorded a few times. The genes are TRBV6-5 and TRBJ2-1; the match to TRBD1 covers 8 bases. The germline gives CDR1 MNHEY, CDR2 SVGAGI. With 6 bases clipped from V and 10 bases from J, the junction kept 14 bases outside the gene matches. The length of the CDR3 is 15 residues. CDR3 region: CASRSDRGAMGEQFF. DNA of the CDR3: TGTGCCAGCAGATCAGACAGGGGCGCGATGGGGGAGCAGTTCTTC.

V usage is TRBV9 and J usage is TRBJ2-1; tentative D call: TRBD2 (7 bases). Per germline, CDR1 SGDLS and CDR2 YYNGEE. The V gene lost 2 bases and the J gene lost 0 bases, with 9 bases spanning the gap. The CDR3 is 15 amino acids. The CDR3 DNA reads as TGTGCCAGCAGCGTTAGGGGGGGCTCCTACAATGAGCAGTTCTTC. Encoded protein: CASSVRGGSYNEQFF.